This is a list of T cell receptor beta chains from one sample in a study of beta chain features in type 1 diabetes. TCRdb's table, derived via immunoSEQ multiplex PCR, lists solely in-frame clones and lacks some. Seen here are around 19,000 clones, around 50% observed once, and the top ten hold approximately 0.4%. Input material: stem cell memory CD4+ T cells from blood. Receptor source: a man younger than 35 in good health. Both conserved end residues are part of each CDR3. The D gene is left open where the match is weak. The size of a clone is reported for some rows only, either as once, few or many, or as a class for expanded clones.

DNA | CDR3 | D | length | J | size | V
TGTGCCAGCAGCCCTAGAGGGCTAGCGGGAGCGGGTGAGCAGTTCTTC | CASSPRGLAGAGEQFF | TRBD2 | 16 | TRBJ2-1 | NA | TRBV7-2
TGTGCCAGCGCCTCCGGGACTAGTATCTACGAGCAGTACTTC | CASASGTSIYEQYF | TRBD2 | 14 | TRBJ2-7 | NA | TRBV6-1
TGCAGCGTAGAGGAAGCGGGCTACACCTTC | CSVEEAGYTF | NA | 10 | TRBJ1-2 | few | TRBV29-1
TGTGCCAGCAGTTTAGGGAGGGAGTTGACCTACGAGCAGTACTTC | CASSLGRELTYEQYF | TRBD2 | 15 | TRBJ2-7 | NA | TRBV27
TGTGCCAGCAGCTGGACAGGGGGCTCCTACGAGCAGTACTTC | CASSWTGGSYEQYF | TRBD1 | 14 | TRBJ2-7 | NA | TRBV7-2
TGTGCCAGCAGCGTCATGGCTGGCTACACCTTC | CASSVMAGYTF | NA | 11 | TRBJ1-2 | NA | TRBV7-6
TGCGCCAGCAGCTGGGGACTAGCAACAGATACGCAGTATTTT | CASSWGLATDTQYF | TRBD2 | 14 | TRBJ2-3 | NA | TRBV5-1
TGTGCCAGCAGCTTAGGAGGGACAGGGGGCGCTTACACTGAAGCTTTCTTT | CASSLGGTGGAYTEAFF | TRBD1 | 17 | TRBJ1-1 | few | TRBV7-2
TGTGCCAGCAGAGGGGGGGGCGAAGCTTTCTTT | CASRGGGEAFF | NA | 11 | TRBJ1-1 | few | TRBV6-1
TGTGCCAGCAGCGCAGAACAGGGCAACTATAACTATGGCTACACCTTC | CASSAEQGNYNYGYTF | NA | 16 | TRBJ1-2 | once | TRBV7-2
TGTGCCAGAAGAAGGCTAGCGGGAGGTCGGAATGAGCAGTTCTTC | CARRRLAGGRNEQFF | TRBD2 | 15 | TRBJ2-1 | NA | TRBV5-3
TGCAGTGCCTGCCCAGCAGATACGCAGTATTTT | CSACPADTQYF | NA | 11 | TRBJ2-3 | NA | TRBV20-1
TGTGCCAGTAGTACGACAGGGGGCGCTGGGGCCAACGTCCTGACTTTC | CASSTTGGAGANVLTF | TRBD1 | 16 | TRBJ2-6 | NA | TRBV19
TGTGCCAGCATTGACACCGTGAACACTGAAGCTTTCTTT | CASIDTVNTEAFF | NA | 13 | TRBJ1-1 | NA | TRBV28
TGTGCCGGTCAGGGTTACGCACAGACCCAGTACTTC | CAGQGYAQTQYF | NA | 12 | TRBJ2-5 | NA | TRBV30
TGTGCCAGCAGCTCGCAAACAGGGCGACTAGCCAAAAACATTCAGTACTTC | CASSSQTGRLAKNIQYF | NA | 17 | TRBJ2-4 | NA | TRBV7-2
TGTGCCAGCAGGATACAGGGGGCTAGTCAGCCCCAGCATTTT | CASRIQGASQPQHF | TRBD1 | 14 | TRBJ1-5 | NA | TRBV2
TGTGCCAGTAGCCGTCTCGAGTCTGGAAACACCATATATTTT | CASSRLESGNTIYF | NA | 14 | TRBJ1-3 | NA | TRBV19
TGTGCCAGCAGTGACTGGGACAGGGGAGGTACCGGGGAGCTGTTTTTT | CASSDWDRGGTGELFF | TRBD1 | 16 | TRBJ2-2 | NA | TRBV6-4
TGCGCCAGCAGCTTGGATGGCCAGGGTAACACCGGGGAGCTGTTTTTT | CASSLDGQGNTGELFF | NA | 16 | TRBJ2-2 | once | TRBV5-1
TGTGCCAGCAGCTTAGGGACAGGGCTCGAGCAGTACTTC | CASSLGTGLEQYF | TRBD1 | 13 | TRBJ2-7 | few | TRBV7-2
TGTGCCAGTACGGACAGGGGGCTCTCCTACGAGCAGTACTTC | CASTDRGLSYEQYF | TRBD1 | 14 | TRBJ2-7 | NA | TRBV18
TGTGCCAGCAGCCGGGGGGTGGCAGATACGCAGTATTTT | CASSRGVADTQYF | TRBD2 | 13 | TRBJ2-3 | NA | TRBV5-7
TGTGCCAGTAGTACAACAGGGGGACCCTACGAGCAGTACTTC | CASSTTGGPYEQYF | TRBD1 | 14 | TRBJ2-7 | few | TRBV19
TGTGCCAGCACCCGACTAGTTTTTGAGCAGTTCTTC | CASTRLVFEQFF | NA | 12 | TRBJ2-1 | NA | TRBV7-4
TGTGCCAGCATCCTAGGGGGTTTTGGGTACGAGCAGTACTTC | CASILGGFGYEQYF | NA | 14 | TRBJ2-7 | NA | TRBV28
TGCGCCAGCAGCCGACTCCATAGCGGAGTCTCCTACAATGAGCAGTTCTTC | CASSRLHSGVSYNEQFF | NA | 17 | TRBJ2-1 | NA | TRBV4-3